This is a list of T cell receptor beta chains from one sample in a study of shared clonotypes between healthy human individuals. Sequencing used immunoSEQ multiplex PCR; TCRdb keeps in-frame clones, though not all of them. The table lists about 1 million clones, about 75% of them singletons. Sample: memory CD4+ T cells sorted from blood. These receptors all come from a man younger than 35 in good health. Each CDR3 is given with its conserved first and last residue. D genes are given only for firm matches. Clone sizes are given selectively: once, few, many, or a class where the clone is expanded.

TRBV5-1	TRBJ2-3	NA	NA	CATKLTGLTTDTQYF	TGCGCCACAAAACTTACGGGACTCACGACAGATACGCAGTATTTT
TRBV28	TRBJ1-6	NA	NA	CASSLQGYNSPLHF	TGTGCCAGCAGTTTACAGGGGTATAATTCACCCCTCCACTTT
TRBV5-1	TRBJ2-7	NA	NA	CASSSGTKTYEQYF	TGCGCCAGCAGCTCCGGGACGAAAACCTACGAGCAGTACTTC
TRBV2	TRBJ2-1	NA	NA	CASIEHIKVAGEQFF	TGTGCCAGCATAGAACATATAAAGGTAGCTGGTGAGCAGTTCTTC
TRBV5-1	TRBJ2-1	NA	TRBD1	CASSLDGTAYNEQFF	TGCGCCAGCAGCTTGGACGGGACAGCTTACAATGAGCAGTTCTTC
TRBV19	TRBJ2-1	NA	TRBD2	CASSISFRTSSYNEQFF	TGTGCCAGTAGTATATCCTTTCGGACTAGCAGCTACAATGAGCAGTTCTTC
TRBV15	TRBJ1-3	NA	NA	CATSRGTSGNTIYF	TGTGCCACCAGCAGAGGAACCTCTGGAAACACCATATATTTT
TRBV30	TRBJ1-1	NA	TRBD1	CAWTGQKNTEAFF	TGTGCCTGGACGGGACAGAAGAACACTGAAGCTTTCTTT
TRBV19	TRBJ2-1	NA	TRBD2	CASSSPSGAYNEQFF	TGTGCCAGTAGTTCGCCAAGCGGGGCCTACAATGAGCAGTTCTTC
TRBV7-9	TRBJ1-3	NA	NA	CASSLEQVRAGNTIYF	TGTGCCAGCAGCTTAGAACAGGTTCGTGCTGGAAACACCATATATTTT
TRBV11-3	TRBJ2-6	NA	NA	CASSPSPGANVLTF	TGTGCCAGCAGCCCCTCCCCTGGGGCCAACGTCCTGACTTTC
TRBV6-5	TRBJ1-2	NA	TRBD1	CASSYSINRGDGYTF	TGTGCCAGCAGTTACTCGATTAACAGGGGGGATGGCTACACCTTC
TRBV19	TRBJ1-3	NA	NA	CASGDIGNTIYF	TGTGCCAGTGGCGACATCGGAAACACCATATATTTT
TRBV4-2	TRBJ1-1	NA	TRBD1	CASSQMGQGITEAFF	TGTGCCAGCAGCCAGATGGGACAGGGGATCACTGAAGCTTTCTTT
TRBV5-1	TRBJ2-4	NA	TRBD2	CASSSLAGGPKNIQYF	TGCGCCAGCAGCTCACTAGCGGGAGGACCCAAAAACATTCAGTACTTC
TRBV6-1	TRBJ1-1	few	NA	CASSEGVNTEAFF	TGTGCCAGCAGTGAAGGCGTGAACACTGAAGCTTTCTTT
TRBV5-1	TRBJ2-7	once	TRBD1	CASSLASGTGGEQYF	TGCGCCAGCAGCTTGGCAAGTGGGACAGGGGGGGAGCAGTACTTC
TRBV6-6	TRBJ2-7	NA	NA	CASLKVGGFPYEQYF	TGTGCCAGCTTAAAGGTTGGGGGCTTTCCGTACGAGCAGTACTTC
TRBV18	TRBJ2-7	NA	TRBD2	CASSQRTSGFYEQYF	TGTGCCAGCTCACAAAGGACTAGCGGATTCTACGAGCAGTACTTC
TRBV28	TRBJ1-2	NA	NA	CASTPGQNYGYTF	TGTGCCAGCACACCAGGACAGAACTATGGCTACACCTTC
TRBV30	TRBJ2-7	NA	TRBD1	CAWSHGTGAYEQYF	TGTGCCTGGAGTCACGGGACAGGGGCTTACGAGCAGTACTTC
TRBV19	TRBJ2-4	NA	NA	CASGGGTGAKNIQYF	TGTGCCAGTGGGGGGGGCACGGGAGCCAAAAACATTCAGTACTTC
TRBV10-3	TRBJ1-1	NA	NA	CAISESIAGVGTEAFF	TGTGCCATCAGTGAGTCGATTGCAGGCGTAGGGACTGAAGCTTTCTTT
TRBV7-9	TRBJ2-1	NA	NA	CASSFRGGGTSYNEQFF	TGTGCCAGCAGCTTCCGAGGGGGAGGGACCAGTTACAATGAGCAGTTCTTC
TRBV25-1	TRBJ2-5	NA	TRBD1	CASSEGGQVQETQYF	TGTGCCAGCAGTGAGGGGGGACAGGTCCAAGAGACCCAGTACTTC
TRBV30	TRBJ2-7	few	NA	CAWSLLGTTYEQYF	TGTGCCTGGAGTTTACTGGGGACCACCTACGAGCAGTACTTC
TRBV6-6	TRBJ1-1	NA	TRBD1	CASCPTSGGTEAFF	TGTGCCAGCTGCCCAACTTCAGGGGGCACTGAAGCTTTCTTT
TRBV6-5	TRBJ2-5	NA	NA	CASRPAGGETQYF	TGTGCCAGCAGGCCGGCTGGTGGAGAGACCCAGTACTTC
TRBV5-6	TRBJ2-1	once	TRBD2	CASRPLAGGYNEQFF	TGTGCCAGCAGGCCACTAGCGGGAGGTTACAATGAGCAGTTCTTC
TRBV7-2	TRBJ2-2	NA	NA	CASSSFFRAANTGELFF	TGTGCCAGCAGCTCCTTTTTTCGCGCAGCGAACACCGGGGAGCTGTTTTTT
TRBV21-1	TRBJ1-2	NA	NA	CASSQTGGHGYTF	TGTGCCAGCAGCCAAACTGGAGGGCATGGCTACACCTTC
TRBV11-2	TRBJ1-3	many	NA	CASSLVSGKDTIYF	TGTGCCAGCAGCTTAGTGTCTGGCAAGGACACCATATATTTT
TRBV19	TRBJ1-2	once	NA	CASSQNGVLRDGYTF	TGTGCCAGTAGCCAAAATGGGGTTTTGAGGGATGGCTACACCTTC
TRBV5-1	TRBJ1-2	NA	TRBD1	CASSLVQGATNYGYTF	TGCGCCAGCAGCTTGGTACAGGGGGCGACGAACTATGGCTACACCTTC
TRBV19	TRBJ2-5	NA	NA	CASSQSSRETQYF	TGTGCCAGTAGTCAGTCCTCGAGGGAGACCCAGTACTTC
TRBV9	TRBJ2-5	few	TRBD2	CASSVAASGRGTQYF	TGTGCCAGCAGCGTAGCGGCTAGCGGGAGAGGGACCCAGTACTTC
TRBV15	TRBJ2-1	NA	NA	CATTVGAGVPDEQFF	TGTGCCACTACGGTGGGAGCGGGCGTTCCCGATGAGCAGTTCTTC
TRBV6-1	TRBJ1-5	once	NA	CASEGQGSNQPQHF	TGTGCCAGCGAGGGGCAGGGCAGCAATCAGCCCCAGCATTTT
TRBV27	TRBJ1-6	few	NA	CASSLTGPPNSPLHF	TGTGCCAGCAGTCTCACAGGGCCACCCAATTCACCCCTCCACTTT
TRBV7-9	TRBJ1-2	NA	NA	CASTYVGSYTF	TGTGCCAGCACTTACGTGGGCAGCTACACCTTC
TRBV30	TRBJ1-2	NA	NA	CAWSLEGTNYGYTF	TGTGCCTGGAGTCTGGAGGGAACGAACTATGGCTACACCTTC
TRBV28	TRBJ2-1	NA	NA	CASSISGSSSYNEQFF	TGTGCCAGCAGCATCAGCGGGTCAAGCTCCTACAATGAGCAGTTCTTC
TRBV30	TRBJ1-1	NA	NA	CAWSSWSTEAFF	TGTGCCTGGAGCTCCTGGTCCACTGAAGCTTTCTTT
TRBV28	TRBJ2-1	NA	NA	CASSLSRSEQFF	TGTGCCAGCAGTTTATCCAGGAGTGAGCAGTTCTTC
TRBV6-5	TRBJ1-1	NA	NA	CASLKNREAFF	TGTGCCAGCTTGAAGAACCGCGAAGCTTTCTTT
TRBV7-6	TRBJ2-1	NA	TRBD2	CASSLFLAGSEQFF	TGTGCCAGCAGCTTATTTCTAGCGGGGAGTGAGCAGTTCTTC
TRBV19	TRBJ1-5	NA	TRBD1	CASSPETGAQHF	TGTGCCAGTAGTCCCGAGACAGGGGCCCAGCATTTT
TRBV18	TRBJ1-6	once	NA	CASSLLGEYNSPLHF	TGTGCCAGCTCACTGCTCGGAGAGTATAATTCACCCCTCCACTTT